This T cell receptor (beta chain) was obtained from a study of metastatic and nonmetastatic thyroid tumors. Study-wide background: Peripheral blood and tumor or nodule samples from malignant and benign thyroid patients were compared.

Concerning this clone: Its specificity is not known. This may be a read error: a much more frequent sequence differs by one nucleotide.

Every patient was untreated before thyroid surgery. Points from the study as a whole: Reportedly, malignant thyroid tumors had significantly higher TCR beta diversity than benign nodules, in blood and tumor.

Germline CDR1 is MDHEN and CDR2 is SYDVKM. V was pared by 7 bases and J by 5 bases, with 7 bases of the junction left unmatched. The CDR3 loop spans 14 amino acids. As originally analysed: A distant-metastasis classifier for papillary thyroid cancer was built using CDR3 differences across clinicopathological groups. TCRdb redid the clone calls on the PCR reads using MiXCR. These V and J calls are TCRdb output, not the study's own analysis. The table lists about 15,000 clones, approximately 32% of them singletons. The origin of this receptor is a female donor with papillary thyroid cancer or a benign thyroid nodule (not recorded which). Some clones in this sample may be carry-over from other donors' samples. The chain recombines TRBV28 with TRBJ1-4; 7 bases fit TRBD1. The sequenced sample consisted of tumor tissue. The CDR3 sequence is CASILGTENEKLFF. CDR3 nucleotides: TGTGCCAGCATCCTCGGGACAGAGAATGAAAAACTGTTTTTT.